The 8 T cell receptor beta chains reported below all come from one sample, sequenced in a study of blood T cells in healthy people across ages. A J-beta primer mix and a sample-barcoded 5' primer were used in a second PCR of roughly 6 to 12 cycles. Each CDR3 protein is one row after TCRdb ran MiXCR on the 5' RACE reads. This sample carries about 640,000 distinct CDR3 sequences, 58% of them seen once, and the ten largest clones take around 37%. The specimen was blood. These receptors were obtained from a man between 60 and 70 years old in good health.

With regard to this clonotype: At one of its ends the junction is not consistent with the germline gene, which may arise from a read error. The chain combines TRBV20-1 with TRBJ2-1; TRBD2 is a possible D gene (5 bases). Per the germline V gene, CDR1 is DFQATT and CDR2 is SNEGSKA (reference sequence). The CDR3 loop spans 15 amino acids. The CDR3 DNA reads as TGCAGTACTAGAGACCCGGGGAGCCCCTACAATGAGCAGTTCTTC. Its protein is CSTRDPGSPYNEQFF.

V usage is TRBV20-1 and J usage is TRBJ2-6, with D hard to call. The germline gives CDR1 DFQATT, CDR2 SNEGSKA (reference sequence). Trimming took 5 bases from V and 0 from J, leaving 5 bases between them. The CDR3 loop spans 13 amino acids. This CDR3 reads CSAHPSGANVLTF. The CDR3 DNA reads as TGCAGTGCTCATCCCTCTGGGGCCAACGTCCTGACTTTC.

This clonotype was counted a few times. This chain links TRBV20-1 with TRBJ2-5; D remains ambiguous. Germline V gene lookup returns CDR1 DFQATT and CDR2 SNEGSKA (reference sequence). Trimming cost V 0 bases and J 3 bases, with 14 bases left between them. The CDR3 length is 15 residues. The CDR3 DNA is TGCAGTGCTAGAGAAGGACGATTTACAAAAGAGACCCAGTACTTC. Encoded protein: CSAREGRFTKETQYF.

The chain recombines TRBV5-1 with TRBJ2-3; D is unclear. The CDR3 totals 13 residues. The V and J ends lost 3 bases and 2 bases respectively, with 7 bases between them. Germline assignment: CDR1 SGHRS and CDR2 YFSETQ. In DNA form, the CDR3 reads TGCGCCAGCAGCTCGGCAGTCACAGATACGCAGTATTTT. The encoded protein is CASSSAVTDTQYF.

The chain is built from TRBV5-1 and TRBJ1-5; D remains unclear. V was shortened by 1 base and J by 3 bases, with 14 bases between the two germline ends. There are 16 residues in the CDR3. The V gene's germline CDR1 is SGHRS and CDR2 YFSETQ. CDR3 nucleotides: TGCGCCAGCAGCTTGACCCCCGGGAGTTCCAATCAGCCCCAGCATTTT. As protein: CASSLTPGSSNQPQHF. Complete variable domain (other parts from reference TRBV5-1 and TRBJ1-5): KAGVTQTPRYLIKTRGQQVTLSCSPISGHRSVSWYQQTPGQGLQFLFEYFSETQRNKGNFPGRFSGRQFSNSRSEMNVSTLELGDSALYLCASSLTPGSSNQPQHFGDGTRLSIL.

The chain combines TRBV20-1 with TRBJ1-5, with D possibly matching TRBD1 (5 bases). V lost 3 bases and J 9 bases, leaving 12 bases between the germline ends. Germline CDR1 and CDR2: DFQATT and SNEGSKA (reference sequence). The length of the CDR3 is 12 residues. CDR3 in amino acids: CSASAGRRPQHF. CDR3 bases: TGCAGTGCTAGTGCAGGGCGGCGGCCCCAGCATTTT.

V usage is TRBV18 and J usage is TRBJ2-1, with 8 bases matching TRBD2. V shed 3 bases, J shed 7 bases, and the junction held 17 bases outside the gene matches. CDR3 length: 18 amino acids. Germline V gene sequence: CDR1 KGHSH, CDR2 LQKENI. CDR3 in amino acids: CASSPPQGTGTRGNEQFF. DNA of the CDR3: TGTGCCAGCTCACCCCCTCAGGGTACCGGGACTAGGGGTAATGAGCAGTTCTTC.

This chain uses TRBV7-9 with TRBJ2-4; D is uncertain. V lost 2 bases and J lost 1, with 6 bases in between. From germline, CDR1 is SEHNR and CDR2 FQNEAQ (reference sequence). The length of the CDR3 is 14 residues. CDR3 nucleotides: TGTGCCAGCAGCTTAAGGAACGCCAAAAACATTCAGTACTTC. Translated, it gives CASSLRNAKNIQYF. The full variable domain, completed using reference TRBV7-9 and TRBJ2-4, is DTGVSQNPRHKITKRGQNVTFRCDPISEHNRLYWYRQTLGQGPEFLTYFQNEAQLEKSRLLSDRFSAERPKGSFSTLEIQRTEQGDSAMYLCASSLRNAKNIQYFGAGTRLSVL.